Presented here are 29 T cell receptor beta chains from one specimen sequenced in a study of identical twins. One entry per CDR3 protein, called by TCRdb with MiXCR from the 5' RACE reads. The sample has about 340,000 distinct CDR3 sequences; 9% to 15% are singletons. The sample was also reused in another study, on yellow fever vaccine responses in identical twins.

The sequencing sample was made of CD8+ T cells sorted from blood. These receptors were obtained from a woman younger than 35 in good health.

This clonotype was counted once. The gene calls are TRBV6-2 or TRBV6-3 and TRBJ1-2, with D unclear. CDR3 size: 13 residues. V gave up 3 bases and J gave up 0 bases, with 5 bases separating them. Per germline, CDR1 MNHEY and CDR2 SVGEGT. CDR3 amino acids: CASSYETNYGYTF. In DNA, the CDR3 is TGTGCCAGCAGTTATGAGACTAACTATGGCTACACCTTC.

In DNA, the CDR3 is TGCAGTGCTAGGCGCTACCTCGAGACCCAGTACTTC. Amino acid sequence: CSARRYLETQYF. The gene calls are TRBV20-1 and TRBJ2-5; D is ambiguous. Germline loops: CDR1 DFQATT, CDR2 SNEGSKA (reference sequence). CDR3 length: 12 amino acids. Trimming left V 3 bases short and J 5 bases short, with 10 bases between.

V gene TRBV2 combines with J gene TRBJ2-7; D is ambiguous. Germline CDR1 and CDR2: SNHLY and FYNNEI. V was trimmed by 1 base and J by 5 bases, leaving 6 bases between them. The CDR3 is made up of 12 amino acids. The CDR3: CASSEEVHEQYV. The CDR3 DNA reads TGTGCCAGCAGTGAAGAGGTTCACGAGCAGTACGTC.

The chain recombines TRBV4-1 with TRBJ1-1; 9 nucleotides agree with TRBD1. The CDR3 is 16 amino acids. Germline V gene lookup returns CDR1 MGHRA and CDR2 YSYEKL. Trimming removed 4 bases from V and 4 bases from J; junction bases left unmatched: 10. This chain's CDR3 is CASSPGTGRLGTEAFF. The CDR3 coding sequence is TGCGCCAGCAGCCCCGGGACAGGGCGTTTGGGCACTGAAGCTTTCTTT.

This chain connects TRBV5-1 to TRBJ2-7; 8 positions agree with TRBD2. From germline, CDR1 is SGHRS and CDR2 YFSETQ. V dropped 5 bases and J dropped 2; count of bases not matched to a gene: 15. This CDR3 spans 17 amino acids. The CDR3 nucleotides are TGCGCCAGCAGAGTGTTAACTAGCGGTCCCGAAACCTACGAGCAGTACTTC. Amino acids: CASRVLTSGPETYEQYF.

This clonotype has just a few counts. The chain joins TRBV12-3 or TRBV12-4 to TRBJ1-4, with a weak D call TRBD1 (5 bases). This CDR3 has 14 residues. Between the trimmed V and J ends, which lost 7 bases and 4 bases, there was a span of 13 bases. The CDR3 DNA follows: TGTGCCAGCACTCTAGACAGATATAATGAAAAACTGTTTTTT. As protein: CASTLDRYNEKLFF.

This clonotype came up many times. V gene TRBV13 combines with J gene TRBJ2-2; maybe TRBD1 (5 bases). Trimming shortened V by 3 bases and J by 0 bases, and 11 bases separated the two germline ends. Germline-derived CDR1 and CDR2 are PRHDT and FYEKMQ (reference sequence). This CDR3 has 16 amino acids. The CDR3: CASSFYRLANTGELFF. As DNA, the CDR3 is TGTGCCAGCAGCTTTTACAGGCTCGCGAACACCGGGGAGCTGTTTTTT.

This clonotype came up a few times. The chain uses TRBV7-9 and TRBJ2-2, with D possibly TRBD1 on 6 matching bases. Germline V gene lookup returns CDR1 SEHNR and CDR2 FQNEAQ (reference sequence). This CDR3 comprises 16 residues. The V end lost 4 bases, the J end lost 0 bases, and 12 bases lay between the germline ends. Here the CDR3 DNA reads TGTGCCAGCAGCTCCTGGACAGCATCGAACACCGGGGAGCTGTTTTTT. Encoded protein: CASSSWTASNTGELFF.

This clonotype was counted only a few times. The chain links TRBV11-1 to TRBJ2-7; 12 bases agree with TRBD2. The ends lost 4 bases at V and 3 bases at J; junction bases unmatched: 13. Germline V gene sequence: CDR1 SGHAT, CDR2 FQDESV (reference sequence). The CDR3 has 18 amino acids. The CDR3 region is CASSSEGASGREIYEQYF. The CDR3, as DNA: TGTGCCAGCAGCTCCGAGGGGGCTAGCGGGAGGGAGATCTACGAGCAGTACTTC.

This clonotype was picked up many times. The chain joins TRBV11-2 to TRBJ2-7; a possible D gene is TRBD1 (5 bases). Trimming removed 1 base at V and 4 bases at J, with 11 bases between. There are 14 residues in the CDR3. Germline V gene sequence: CDR1 SGHAT, CDR2 FQNNGV. The CDR3 nucleotides are TGTGCCAGCAGCTTAGTCGACAGACCGTACGAGCAGTACGTC. As protein: CASSLVDRPYEQYV.

V is TRBV28 and J is TRBJ1-1; the D gene is possibly TRBD1 (5 bases). Trimming pared 1 base from V and 2 bases from J, leaving 8 bases between. Germline V gene data show CDR1 as MDHEN and CDR2 as SYDVKM. This CDR3 is 14 amino acids long. Here the CDR3 DNA reads TGTGCCAGCAGTTTATCGGGGGTAAACACTGAAGCTTTCTTT. Protein: CASSLSGVNTEAFF.

This clonotype was seen a handful of times. The rearrangement joins TRBV4-1 to TRBJ1-1; 7 nucleotides line up with TRBD1. This CDR3 region has 16 residues. V trimming: 3 bases; J trimming: 5 bases; junction bases outside the gene matches: 12. The germline gives CDR1 MGHRA, CDR2 YSYEKL. The CDR3 DNA sequence: TGCGCCAGCAGCCAGGGGTTGGGGAGGGGGCCTACTGAAGCTTTCTTT. It codes for CASSQGLGRGPTEAFF.

This clonotype has just a few counts. The rearrangement links TRBV12-3 or TRBV12-4 to TRBJ2-2; 11 positions agree with TRBD2. This CDR3 region has 15 residues. Losses at the gene ends were 6 bases for V and 4 bases for J; bases not matched to a gene: 4. CDR3 amino acids: CASSQTSGVTGELFF. For the CDR3, the DNA is TGTGCCAGCAGCCAGACTAGCGGGGTCACCGGGGAGCTGTTTTTT.

Here the CDR3 reads CASSVNPGGDSPLHF. CDR3 sequence (DNA): TGTGCCAGCAGTGTTAATCCAGGTGGGGATTCACCCCTCCACTTT. The chain is built from TRBV2 and TRBJ1-6; D unclear. V lost 4 bases and J lost 8, with 15 bases in between. The CDR3 covers 15 residues. Germline assignment: CDR1 SNHLY and CDR2 FYNNEI. The full variable domain, completed using reference TRBV2 and TRBJ1-6, is EPEVTQTPSHQVTQMGQEVILRCVPISNHLYFYWYRQILGQKVEFLVSFYNNEISEKSEIFDDQFSVERPDGSNFTLKIRSTKLEDSAMYFCASSVNPGGDSPLHFGNGTRLTVT.

The chain links TRBV12-3 or TRBV12-4 to TRBJ2-1, with 8 positions matching TRBD1. CDR3 length: 17 residues. J lost 1 base, V lost 6 bases, and 11 bases had no gene match. CDR3 DNA sequence: TGTGCCAGCAGCCCTCCGCCAGGGGGCATATCCTACAATGAGCAGTTCTTC. Protein product: CASSPPPGGISYNEQFF.

This sequence joins TRBV2 and TRBJ1-1; a possible D gene is TRBD1 (5 bases). The germline V gene encodes CDR1 SNHLY and CDR2 FYNNEI. Trimming removed 7 bases from V and 1 base from J, with 13 bases in between. This CDR3 spans 14 amino acids. CDR3 bases: TGTGCCAGCAAGCCCGACAGTTCGAACACTGAAGCTTTCTTT. It yields the protein CASKPDSSNTEAFF.

This clonotype was seen only a few times. This chain connects TRBV28 to TRBJ2-1; 14 nucleotides line up with TRBD2. The CDR3 totals 21 residues. The V and J ends lost 0 bases and 0 bases, in that order; junction bases with no gene match: 10. Germline CDR1 is MDHEN and CDR2 is SYDVKM. DNA of the CDR3: TGTGCCAGCAGTTTATGCTTCCAGACCGGGACTAGCGGGAGCTCCTACAATGAGCAGTTCTTC. Amino acids: CASSLCFQTGTSGSSYNEQFF.

This clonotype occurred a few times. J is TRBJ2-1 and V is TRBV9, with D perhaps assigned TRBD1 or TRBD2 (6 bases each). The CDR3 is 16 residues long. The V end was cut by 1 base, the J end by 0 bases, with 11 bases between. The germline gives CDR1 SGDLS, CDR2 YYNGEE. The CDR3 spells CASSVRGDSSYNEQFF. For the CDR3, the DNA is TGTGCCAGCAGCGTAAGGGGGGATAGCTCCTACAATGAGCAGTTCTTC. The entire variable domain, with the rest obtained from reference TRBV9 and TRBJ2-1, is as follows: DSGVTQTPKHLITATGQRVTLRCSPRSGDLSVYWYQQSLDQGLQFLIQYYNGEERAKGNILERFSAQQFPDLHSELNLSSLELGDSALYFCASSVRGDSSYNEQFFGPGTRLTVL.

This clonotype was found a few times. The rearrangement uses TRBV2 and TRBJ2-1, with 7 bases that match TRBD2. The CDR3 is 15 residues long. Germline V gene lookup returns CDR1 SNHLY and CDR2 FYNNEI. The ends lost 3 bases at V and 3 bases at J; junction bases unmatched: 5. CDR3 sequence (DNA): TGTGCCAGCAGTGAGGCGGGAGTTCTCTACAATGAGCAGTTCTTC. This codes for CASSEAGVLYNEQFF. Using reference TRBV2 and TRBJ2-1 for the parts outside the CDR3, the full variable domain is EPEVTQTPSHQVTQMGQEVILRCVPISNHLYFYWYRQILGQKVEFLVSFYNNEISEKSEIFDDQFSVERPDGSNFTLKIRSTKLEDSAMYFCASSEAGVLYNEQFFGPGTRLTVL.

This clonotype appeared a single time. The rearrangement uses TRBV7-9 and TRBJ2-2, with TRBD1 matching over 7 bases. With 4 bases clipped from V and 0 bases from J, the junction kept 2 bases outside the gene matches. CDR1 SEHNR and CDR2 FQNEAQ come from the germline V gene (reference sequence). The CDR3 has 15 amino acids. CDR3 protein: CASSSTGTNTGELFF. For the CDR3, the DNA is TGTGCCAGCAGCTCGACAGGGACGAACACCGGGGAGCTGTTTTTT.

This clonotype was observed at least ten times. The rearrangement uses TRBV5-5 and TRBJ2-7; possibly TRBD1 or TRBD2 for D (6 bases each). The V gene's germline CDR1 is SGHKS and CDR2 YYEKEE (reference sequence). The CDR3 runs 16 residues. V shed 4 bases and J shed 4 bases, with 21 bases lying between them. The CDR3 nucleotides are TGTGCCAGCAGCCCCGTCGGGGGCCGATTCGTTTACGAGCAGTACTTC. It yields the protein CASSPVGGRFVYEQYF.

This chain joins TRBV2 and TRBJ2-5; D is unclear. The germline V and J ends were trimmed by 7 bases and 5 bases, with 17 bases remaining between them. This CDR3 contains 14 residues. Germline V CDR1 and CDR2: SNHLY, FYNNEI. The CDR3 here is CASKPTTSLETQYF. Written as DNA, the CDR3 is TGTGCCAGCAAACCAACGACATCACTCGAGACCCAGTACTTC.

There are many counts of this clonotype. The chain joins TRBV4-1 to TRBJ2-1; D gene ambiguous. CDR1 is MGHRA and CDR2 is YSYEKL in the germline V gene. CDR3 length: 13 residues. V was pared by 2 bases and J by 8 bases, with 10 bases between. The CDR3 loop reads CASSQRHVYEQFF. The CDR3 DNA sequence: TGCGCCAGCAGCCAAAGACACGTCTATGAGCAGTTCTTC.

The rearrangement links TRBV20-1 to TRBJ2-1; D unresolved. CDR1 and CDR2 from the germline V gene are DFQATT and SNEGSKA (reference sequence). The CDR3 covers 12 residues. Trimming cost V 6 bases and J 9 bases, with 15 bases left between them. CDR3 protein: CSARTRESEQFF. CDR3 DNA sequence: TGCAGTGCAAGGACGCGAGAGTCTGAGCAGTTCTTC.

The table lists this clonotype with a few counts. An end of the junction differs from the germline gene, which may be a read error. The chain joins TRBV2 to TRBJ2-3, with 14 bases matching TRBD2. From germline, CDR1 is SNHLY and CDR2 FYNNEI. This CDR3 has 17 amino acids. CDR3 sequence: CASNEDGLAGGADTQYF. The CDR3 DNA sequence: TGTGCCAGCAATGAAGACGGACTAGCGGGGGGTGCAGATACGCAGTATTTT. Variable domain in full (rest from reference TRBV2 and TRBJ2-3): EPEVTQTPSHQVTQMGQEVILRCVPISNHLYFYWYRQILGQKVEFLVSFYNNEISEKSEIFDDQFSVERPDGSNFTLKIRSTKLEDSAMYFCASNEDGLAGGADTQYFGPGTRLTVL.

Only a few counts were recorded for this clonotype. V usage is TRBV14 and J usage is TRBJ2-7, with D perhaps TRBD1 (7 bases). The CDR3 length is 13 residues. The germline V gene has CDR1 SGHDN and CDR2 FVKESK. Trimming removed 7 bases at V and 1 base at J, with 11 bases between. Here the CDR3 reads CASTQGGSYEQYV. The CDR3 DNA reads TGTGCCAGCACCCAGGGGGGATCCTACGAGCAGTACGTC.

The rearrangement uses TRBV7-9 and TRBJ1-1, with D perhaps matching TRBD1 (5 bases). Trimming took 5 bases from V and 2 from J, leaving 15 bases between them. The germline V gene has CDR1 SEHNR and CDR2 FQNEAQ (reference sequence). This CDR3 has 15 residues. The CDR3 is CASSHRGGINTEAFF. The DNA for the CDR3 is TGTGCCAGCAGCCATCGGGGGGGGATTAACACTGAAGCTTTCTTT.

This clonotype has just a few counts. V is TRBV6-4 and J is TRBJ2-1, with 9 bases that match TRBD2. This CDR3 spans 14 amino acids. V lost 6 bases, J lost 6 bases, and 6 bases stayed unmatched. The germline gives CDR1 MRHNA, CDR2 SNTAGT. The CDR3 DNA is TGTGCCAGCAGGCCCGGGACTAGCTCCAATGAGCAGTTCTTC. This translates into CASRPGTSSNEQFF.

This clonotype was picked up a small number of times. This rearrangement joins TRBV21-1 to TRBJ2-3; the table's D call, TRBD2, has no DNA check behind it. TRBV21-1 is an annotated pseudogene. This CDR3 has 14 residues. The CDR3 protein is CASGASPYTDTQYF. The CDR3 DNA is TGTGCCAGCGGGGCTAGCCCCTACACAGATACGCAGTATTTT.